This TCR beta chain was profiled in a study of cytomegalovirus exposure and HLA in healthy donors. In regard to this clone: Its antigen is as yet unknown.

Study results and caveats: HLA alleles were associated with 15,000 to 20,000 TCR beta sequences in a later analysis at 0.05 false discovery rate.

The PCR made use of 60 Vbeta and 13 Jbeta primers. Data came from immunoSEQ multiplex PCR; TCRdb stores just in-frame clones and leaves some out. The sample lists around 150,000 clones, roughly 79% occurring once. This receptor was taken from a woman aged 40 to 55 in good health and CMV-seronegative. Specimen: PBMCs.

The CDR3 nucleotides are TGTGCCAGCAGTGAGCGGGACAGGGGGAGGGATGGCTACACCTTC. Translated: CASSERDRGRDGYTF. The rearrangement uses TRBV6-1 and TRBJ1-2; 11 bases are shared with TRBD1. This CDR3 is built from 15 residues. The germline gives CDR1 MNHNS, CDR2 SASEGT. V trimming: 3 bases; J trimming: 6 bases; junction bases outside the gene matches: 6.